This record covers a single T cell receptor beta chain. Its matching antigen is unknown. This sample was included in a study of cytomegalovirus exposure and HLA in healthy donors. General study results and limits: With later analysis, a missense DCLRE1C variant became linked to TCR beta V- and J-gene trimming.

The CDR3 length is 15 residues. Germline V gene data show CDR1 as LGHNA and CDR2 as YSLEER. V trimming: 0 bases; J trimming: 4 bases; junction bases outside the gene matches: 4. 60 Vbeta and 13 Jbeta primers were used in PCR. Generated by immunoSEQ multiplex PCR, the TCRdb table keeps only in-frame clones and is missing some. Of roughly 200,000 clones in the sample, roughly 80% were seen once. The chain combines TRBV4-3 with TRBJ2-5, with TRBD1 identical over 8 bases. What was sequenced was PBMCs. The TCR comes from a woman between 18 and 30 years old in good health and CMV-seronegative. The CDR3 region has the DNA TGCGCCAGCAGCCAAGATCAGGGGGCCACAGAGACCCAGTACTTC. It translates to CASSQDQGATETQYF.